This record covers a single T cell receptor (beta chain). Generated by immunoSEQ multiplex PCR, the TCRdb table keeps only in-frame clones and is missing some. The repertoire holds around 76,000 clones, around 90% seen once, with 0.25% in the top ten. The data are from a study of technical replicates of blood from a handful of donors. Sequencing used T cells isolated from PBMCs. The clonotype originates from a human donor in good health.

CDR3 DNA sequence: TGTGCCAGCAGCTTGGACAGGGGCTACGAGCAGTACTTC. This encodes CASSLDRGYEQYF. The chain is built from TRBV7-6 and TRBJ2-7; 9 positions match TRBD1. Trimming took 3 bases from V and 3 from J; bases not matched to a gene: 0. This CDR3 has 13 amino acids. CDR1 SGHVS and CDR2 FNYEAQ come from the germline V gene.